Listed here are 22 T cell receptor beta chains from one sample, sequenced in a study of T cell changes during pregnancy in multiple sclerosis. The table came from immunoSEQ multiplex PCR; TCRdb's copy has only in-frame clones and leaves some out. This sample carries 70,000 or so clones, about nine tenths of them seen once, and the ten largest clones take less than 0.45%. Here the sequenced sample was CD4+ T cells from peripheral blood mononuclear cells, taken before pregnancy. The receptors were sampled from a female donor with multiple sclerosis, enrolled in a pregnancy study.

The J gene is TRBJ2-1, the V gene TRBV7-8; 11 positions match TRBD1. The J segment lost 4 bases and the V segment lost 1 base, leaving 18 bases of the junction unmatched. CDR3 length: 21 amino acids. In germline, CDR1 is SGHVS, CDR2 FQNEAQ. The CDR3, as DNA: TGTGCCAGCAGCTTAGGACCTACCGGGACAGGGGGGAGGAAAGGGTACAATGAGCAGTTCTTC. Amino acids: CASSLGPTGTGGRKGYNEQFF.

This chain joins TRBV5-5 and TRBJ1-2; possibly TRBD1 for D (5 bases). The V gene lost 4 bases and the J gene lost 1 base, with 14 bases spanning the gap. Germline V gene sequence: CDR1 SGHKS, CDR2 YYEKEE (reference sequence). The CDR3 is 15 residues long. The CDR3 DNA is TGTGCCAGCAGCGGCCAAGGAGGGGTTAACTATGGCTACACCTTC. Translation: CASSGQGGVNYGYTF.

The gene calls are TRBV6-6 and TRBJ1-2; possibly TRBD1 for D (6 bases). The germline gives CDR1 MNHNY, CDR2 SVGAGI (reference sequence). The CDR3 is 16 residues long. V lost 2 bases and J 1 base, leaving 14 bases between the germline ends. The chain's CDR3 is CASSYIGGPGNYGYTF. The CDR3 DNA sequence: TGTGCCAGCAGTTACATAGGGGGTCCGGGTAACTATGGCTACACCTTC.

A few counts support this clone. The CDR3 bases are TGTGCCAGCAGCGTAGATCCAGGGCTTCGAGAGCAGTTCTTC. Protein product: CASSVDPGLREQFF. The chain is built from TRBV9 and TRBJ2-1; possibly TRBD1 for D (5 bases). The ends were cut back, 0 bases at V and 10 bases at J, with 14 bases in the middle. Per germline, CDR1 SGDLS and CDR2 YYNGEE. CDR3 length equals 14 residues.

The chain joins TRBV5-1 to TRBJ2-2; 11 bases agree with TRBD1. The V gene's germline CDR1 is SGHRS and CDR2 YFSETQ. V lost 9 bases, J lost 5 bases, and 9 bases stayed unmatched. The CDR3 is made up of 15 amino acids. The chain's CDR3 is CATRTGGVGTGELFF. In DNA form, the CDR3 reads TGCGCCACACGGACAGGGGGCGTAGGAACCGGGGAGCTGTTTTTT.

CDR3 in amino acids: CASSSPGTGSYEQYF. The CDR3 DNA sequence: TGTGCCAGCAGTTCACCCGGGACAGGATCCTACGAGCAGTACTTC. This chain connects TRBV27 to TRBJ2-7, with 8 bases that match TRBD1. V was pared by 4 bases and J by 1 base, with 6 bases of the junction left unmatched. The CDR3 runs 15 residues. Per the germline V gene, CDR1 is MNHEY and CDR2 is SMNVEV (reference sequence).

CDR3 DNA sequence: TGTGCCAGCAGCTTAGGCCTCACAGGGGGGAAGAACACTGAAGCTTTCTTT. As protein: CASSLGLTGGKNTEAFF. The chain links TRBV7-2 to TRBJ1-1, with TRBD1 matching over 8 bases. Per the germline V gene, CDR1 is SGHTA and CDR2 is FQGNSA. V shed 1 base and J 1 base; nucleotides not matched to a gene: 8. The CDR3 is 17 residues long.

The chain has TRBV7-2 and TRBJ2-5, with TRBD2 identical over 16 bases. The ends lost 11 bases at V and 3 bases at J; junction bases unmatched: 3. Per the germline V gene, CDR1 is SGHTA and CDR2 is FQGNSA. This CDR3 has 14 amino acids. Here the CDR3 reads CAGGLAGGEETQYF. The CDR3 DNA follows: TGTGCCGGGGGACTAGCGGGGGGGGAAGAGACCCAGTACTTC.

This clone was detected once. This chain connects TRBV11-2 to TRBJ2-7, with 8 bases lining up with TRBD2. The length of the CDR3 is 16 residues. Germline V gene data show CDR1 as SGHAT and CDR2 as FQNNGV. Trimming took 2 bases from V and 1 from J; bases not matched to a gene: 7. CDR3 sequence (DNA): TGTGCCAGCAGCTTAAACGGGGGGGCCGAATCCTACGAGCAGTACTTC. Translating it yields CASSLNGGAESYEQYF.

This sequence joins TRBV5-6 and TRBJ1-3; D may be TRBD1 (6 bases). The CDR3 runs 14 residues. In germline, CDR1 is SGHDT, CDR2 YYEEEE. Trimming removed 5 bases from V and 4 bases from J, with 13 bases in between. In DNA form, the CDR3 reads TGTGCCAGCAGATCTACAGGGTCCGGAAACACCATATATTTT. It codes for CASRSTGSGNTIYF.

V is TRBV6-1 and J is TRBJ1-2, with D possibly TRBD1 on 6 matching bases. CDR1 MNHNS and CDR2 SASEGT come from the germline V gene. The CDR3 totals 14 residues. Trimming removed 7 bases from V and 6 bases from J, with 18 bases in between. The CDR3 here is CASTPGAALNGYTF. In nucleotides, the CDR3 is TGTGCCAGCACCCCAGGGGCCGCATTGAATGGCTACACCTTC.

The chain couples TRBV9 to TRBJ2-7; D is unclear. Trimming stripped 0 bases from V and 2 bases from J, with 12 bases between. The CDR3 runs to 15 residues. Germline CDR1 and CDR2: SGDLS and YYNGEE. For the CDR3, the DNA is TGTGCCAGCAGCGTAGCTCCAGCTACTACCTACGAGCAGTACTTC. It codes for CASSVAPATTYEQYF.

The J gene is TRBJ2-5, the V gene TRBV5-4, with D possibly being TRBD2 (6 bases). Per the germline V gene, CDR1 is SGHNT and CDR2 is YYREEE (reference sequence). This CDR3 region has 15 residues. With 1 base removed from V and 3 bases from J, the gap between germline ends came to 13 bases. The CDR3 DNA follows: TGTGCCAGCAGCTTGAATCTAGCGAGGGAAGAGACCCAGTACTTC. This encodes CASSLNLAREETQYF.

The V gene is TRBV9, the J gene TRBJ2-3; D might be TRBD2 (6 bases). Deletions cut 0 bases from V and 3 bases from J, with 14 bases between. CDR3 size: 16 residues. CDR1 SGDLS and CDR2 YYNGEE come from the germline V gene. CDR3 sequence reads: CASSVGLAEGTDTQYF. The CDR3 bases are TGTGCCAGCAGCGTAGGGTTGGCGGAGGGAACAGATACGCAGTATTTT.

The chain combines TRBV19 with TRBJ2-3; the match to TRBD2 covers 9 bases. The CDR3 totals 15 residues. In germline, CDR1 is LNHDA, CDR2 SQIVND (reference sequence). With 5 bases clipped from V and 5 bases from J, the junction kept 8 bases outside the gene matches. CDR3 in amino acids: CASSVTSGQIDTQYF. The DNA of the CDR3 is TGTGCCAGTAGTGTTACTAGCGGGCAGATAGATACGCAGTATTTT.

The rearrangement joins TRBV18 to TRBJ2-7; 7 nucleotides agree with TRBD1. From germline, CDR1 is KGHSH and CDR2 LQKENI. The ends lost 0 bases at V and 2 bases at J; junction bases unmatched: 1. The CDR3 has 14 residues. CDR3 residues: CASSPPDRPYEQYF. In DNA, the CDR3 is TGTGCCAGCTCACCACCGGACAGGCCCTACGAGCAGTACTTC.

The chain is built from TRBV28 and TRBJ1-4; perhaps TRBD1 as D (6 bases). Between the trimmed V and J ends, which lost 5 bases and 7 bases, there was a span of 20 bases. CDR1 and CDR2 (germline): MDHEN, SYDVKM. The CDR3 is 16 residues long. The CDR3 DNA reads as TGTGCCAGCAGTCCTTCGGGGGGGGCATCGGGTGAAAAACTGTTTTTT. Amino acids: CASSPSGGASGEKLFF.

The chain joins TRBV7-2 to TRBJ2-1, with 13 bases matching TRBD2. The CDR3 runs to 18 residues. Looked up from germline, CDR1 is SGHTA and CDR2 is FQGNSA. V was pared by 1 base and J by 5 bases, with 8 bases of the junction left unmatched. CDR3 sequence (DNA): TGTGCCAGCAGCTTAGGCCCCACACTAGCGGGAGGGGACAATGAGCAGTTCTTC. It encodes CASSLGPTLAGGDNEQFF. Combining the CDR3 with reference TRBV7-2 and TRBJ2-1 gives the whole variable domain GAGVSQSPSNKVTEKGKDVELRCDPISGHTALYWYRQSLGQGLEFLIYFQGNSAPDKSGLPSDRFSAERTGGSVSTLTIQRTQQEDSAVYLCASSLGPTLAGGDNEQFFGPGTRLTVL.

The V and J genes are TRBV7-8 and TRBJ2-2; maybe TRBD1 (5 bases). There are 14 residues in the CDR3. Germline-derived CDR1 and CDR2 are SGHVS and FQNEAQ. The V gene lost 1 base and the J gene lost 5 bases, with 8 bases spanning the gap. The CDR3 bases are TGTGCCAGCAGCTTAGGGGGCCCGACCGGGGAGCTGTTTTTT. This translates into CASSLGGPTGELFF.

The chain uses TRBV5-4 and TRBJ2-6; D is undetermined. Trimming shortened V by 0 bases and J by 0 bases, and 4 bases separated the two germline ends. The CDR3 totals 15 residues. Germline lookup yields CDR1 SGHNT and CDR2 YYREEE (reference sequence). CDR3 sequence reads: CASSLAGSGANVLTF. CDR3 in DNA: TGTGCCAGCAGCTTGGCGGGCTCTGGGGCCAACGTCCTGACTTTC.

The chain uses TRBV19 and TRBJ2-2; the match to TRBD2 covers 7 bases. Unmatched junction bases numbered 5, after V lost 3 bases and J lost 1 base. The germline CDR1 and CDR2 sequences are LNHDA and SQIVND (reference sequence). This CDR3 has 16 residues. CDR3 protein: CASSMGLTGNTGELFF. The CDR3 DNA is TGTGCCAGTAGTATGGGACTAACGGGGAACACCGGGGAGCTGTTTTTT.

The chain employs TRBV19 and TRBJ2-2; 8 nucleotides agree with TRBD1. The CDR3 sequence is 15 residues long. With 5 bases clipped from V and 0 bases from J, the junction kept 2 bases outside the gene matches. CDR1 LNHDA and CDR2 SQIVND come from the germline V gene (reference sequence). The CDR3 region has the DNA TGTGCCAGTAGTCCGGGACAGGCGAACACCGGGGAGCTGTTTTTT. It specifies CASSPGQANTGELFF. Using reference TRBV19 and TRBJ2-2 for the parts outside the CDR3, the full variable domain is DGGITQSPKYLFRKEGQNVTLSCEQNLNHDAMYWYRQDPGQGLRLIYYSQIVNDFQKGDIAEGYSVSREKKESFPLTVTSAQKNPTAFYLCASSPGQANTGELFFGEGSRLTVL.